Following are 2 T cell receptor beta chains from one sample sequenced in a study of cytomegalovirus exposure and HLA in healthy donors. The PCR contained 60 Vbeta and 13 Jbeta primers. Profiling relied on immunoSEQ multiplex PCR, and the TCRdb table lists in-frame clones only, not all of them. The sample has over 80,000 clones; 78% are singletons. Sequenced material: PBMCs. The receptor set was obtained from a woman in her forties in good health and CMV-seronegative.

The rearrangement links TRBV12-5 to TRBJ2-5, with D perhaps matching TRBD2 (6 bases). Germline V gene data show CDR1 as LGHNT and CDR2 as FRNRAP. The V gene lost 5 bases and the J gene lost 4 bases, with 11 bases spanning the gap. This CDR3 is built from 13 residues. The CDR3 coding sequence is TGTGCTAGTGGTCGCGGCGGGACAGAGACCCAGTACTTC. Translated, it gives CASGRGGTETQYF.

V usage is TRBV6-1 and J usage is TRBJ2-4, with a tentative D call TRBD1 (6 bases). The CDR3 loop spans 14 amino acids. V lost 5 bases and J 6 bases, leaving 14 bases between the germline ends. CDR1 MNHNS and CDR2 SASEGT come from the germline V gene. CDR3 residues: CASSFLLTGNIQYF. CDR3 sequence (DNA): TGTGCCAGCAGTTTTCTCTTGACAGGAAACATTCAGTACTTC.